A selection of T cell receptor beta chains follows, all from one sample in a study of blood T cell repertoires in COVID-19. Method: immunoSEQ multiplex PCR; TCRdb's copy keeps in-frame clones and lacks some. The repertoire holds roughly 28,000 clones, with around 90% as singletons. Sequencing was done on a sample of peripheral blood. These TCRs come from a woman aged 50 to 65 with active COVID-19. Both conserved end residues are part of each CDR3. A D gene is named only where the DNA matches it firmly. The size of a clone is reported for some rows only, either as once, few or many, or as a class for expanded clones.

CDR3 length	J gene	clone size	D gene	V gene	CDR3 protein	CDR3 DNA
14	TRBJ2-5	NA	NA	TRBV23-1	CASSPPGGVETQYF	TGCGCCAGCAGTCCCCCGGGTGGAGTAGAGACCCAGTACTTC
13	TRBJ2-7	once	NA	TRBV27	CASSLRQTYEQYF	TGTGCCAGCAGTTTACGACAGACCTACGAGCAGTACTTC
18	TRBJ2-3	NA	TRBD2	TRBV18	CASSPTSGRGIGTDTQYF	TGTGCCAGCTCACCTACTAGCGGGAGAGGAATAGGCACAGATACGCAGTATTTT
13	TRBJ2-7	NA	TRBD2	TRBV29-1	CSVRFRSGGEQYF	TGCAGCGTACGATTCAGGTCGGGGGGGGAGCAGTACTTC
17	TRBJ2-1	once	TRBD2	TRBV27	CASSFSTSGIIYNEQFF	TGTGCCAGCAGTTTCTCTACTAGCGGGATCATCTACAATGAGCAGTTCTTC
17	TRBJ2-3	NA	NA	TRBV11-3	CASSPSRGGPGADTQYF	TGTGCCAGCAGCCCATCCCGTGGGGGACCGGGGGCAGATACGCAGTATTTT
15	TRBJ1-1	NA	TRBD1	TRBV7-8	CASSPSGQGARGAFF	TGTGCCAGCAGCCCCTCAGGGCAGGGGGCGCGCGGAGCTTTCTTT
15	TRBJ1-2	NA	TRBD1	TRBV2	CASLRQGFQSYGYTF	TGTGCCAGCCTTAGACAGGGCTTCCAGTCCTATGGCTACACCTTC
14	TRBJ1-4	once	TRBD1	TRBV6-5	CASSRQGLNEKLFF	TGTGCCAGCAGCAGACAGGGCCTTAATGAAAAACTGTTTTTT
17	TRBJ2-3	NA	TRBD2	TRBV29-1	CSVVGLAGGRGTDTQYF	TGCAGCGTTGTCGGACTAGCGGGAGGGCGGGGCACAGATACGCAGTATTTT
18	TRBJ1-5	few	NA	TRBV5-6	CASSLGGGGLYSNQPQHF	TGTGCCAGCAGCTTGGGAGGTGGAGGGCTCTATAGCAATCAGCCCCAGCATTTT
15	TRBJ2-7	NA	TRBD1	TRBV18	CASSPPTGGIGEQYF	TGTGCCAGCTCACCACCGACAGGGGGCATTGGCGAGCAGTACTTC
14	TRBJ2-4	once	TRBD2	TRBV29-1	CSVSLAAAKNIQYF	TGCAGCGTTTCCCTAGCGGCAGCCAAAAACATTCAGTACTTC
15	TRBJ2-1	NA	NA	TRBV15	CATSRDRVGYNEQFF	TGTGCCACCAGCAGAGATCGAGTCGGTTACAATGAGCAGTTCTTC
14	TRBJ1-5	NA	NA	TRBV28	CASSRGQSYQPQHF	TGTGCCAGCAGTCGAGGACAGTCTTATCAGCCCCAGCATTTT
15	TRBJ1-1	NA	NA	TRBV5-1	CASSLGGRVNTEAFF	TGCGCCAGCAGCTTAGGCGGGAGGGTGAACACTGAAGCTTTCTTT
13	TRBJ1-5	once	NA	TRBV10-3	CAISDRQGQPQHF	TGTGCCATCAGTGACAGGCAAGGACAGCCCCAGCATTTT
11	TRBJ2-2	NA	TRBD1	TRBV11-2	CADRATGELFF	TGTGCCGACAGGGCCACCGGGGAGCTGTTTTTT
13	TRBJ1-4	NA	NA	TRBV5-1	CASREGPNEKLFF	TGCGCCAGCAGAGAGGGTCCTAATGAAAAACTGTTTTTT
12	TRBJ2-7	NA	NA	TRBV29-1	CSVVTGPYEQYF	TGCAGCGTTGTTACAGGCCCCTACGAGCAGTACTTC
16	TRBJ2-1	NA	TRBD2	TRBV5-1	CASSLDGASGVREQFF	TGCGCCAGCAGCTTGGATGGCGCTAGCGGGGTTAGGGAGCAGTTCTTC
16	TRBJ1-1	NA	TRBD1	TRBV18	CASSPPGDRVNTEAFF	TGTGCCAGCTCACCACCGGGGGACAGGGTGAACACTGAAGCTTTCTTT
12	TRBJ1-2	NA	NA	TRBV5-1	CASSLQGFGYTF	TGCGCCAGCAGCTTGCAGGGGTTTGGCTACACCTTC
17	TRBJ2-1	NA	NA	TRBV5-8	CASSLAAGRELYNEQFF	TGTGCCAGCAGCTTGGCGGCGGGGCGGGAACTATACAATGAGCAGTTCTTC
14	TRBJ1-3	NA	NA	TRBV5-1	CASSMTSSGNTIYF	TGCGCCAGCAGCATGACAAGCTCTGGAAACACCATATATTTT
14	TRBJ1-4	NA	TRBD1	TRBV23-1	CASSRSGGFEKLFF	TGCGCCAGCAGTCGGTCAGGGGGCTTTGAAAAACTGTTTTTT
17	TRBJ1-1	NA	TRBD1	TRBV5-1	CASSGGPTGAKNTEAFF	TGCGCCAGCAGCGGAGGACCGACAGGGGCGAAGAACACTGAAGCTTTCTTT
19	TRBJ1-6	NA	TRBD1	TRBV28	CASSIPGRGRQGDNSPLHF	TGTGCCAGCAGTATCCCTGGAAGGGGTCGACAGGGAGATAATTCACCCCTCCACTTT
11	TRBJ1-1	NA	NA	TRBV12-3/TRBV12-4	CASSLRRQAFF	TGTGCCAGCAGTCTCCGGAGGCAAGCTTTCTTT
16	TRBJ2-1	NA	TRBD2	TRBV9	CASSAQLAGGYNEQFF	TGTGCCAGCAGCGCACAACTAGCGGGAGGCTACAATGAGCAGTTCTTC
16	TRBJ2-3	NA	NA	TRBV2	CASSERPGHSTDTQYF	TGTGCCAGCAGTGAACGCCCGGGACACTCCACAGATACGCAGTATTTT
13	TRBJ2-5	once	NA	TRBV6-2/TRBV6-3	CASSSTIQETQYF	TGTGCCAGCAGTTCGACTATCCAAGAGACCCAGTACTTC
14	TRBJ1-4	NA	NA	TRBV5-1	CASQDGGKNEKLFF	TGCGCCAGCCAAGACGGGGGGAAGAATGAAAAACTGTTTTTT
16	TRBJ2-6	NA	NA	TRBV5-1	CASSLREGAGANVLTF	TGCGCCAGCAGCTTACGTGAGGGCGCTGGGGCCAACGTCCTGACTTTC
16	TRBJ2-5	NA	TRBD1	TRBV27	CASSLSPGQGTETQYF	TGTGCCAGCAGCCTCAGCCCAGGACAGGGTACCGAGACCCAGTACTTC
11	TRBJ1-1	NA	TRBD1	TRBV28	CASTWDREAFF	TGTGCCAGCACCTGGGACAGGGAAGCTTTCTTT
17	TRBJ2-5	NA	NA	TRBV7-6	CASSSTLAWVDQETQYF	TGTGCCAGCAGCTCGACACTAGCCTGGGTTGACCAAGAGACCCAGTACTTC
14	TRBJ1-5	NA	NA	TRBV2	CASTSDYSNQPQHF	TGTGCCAGCACGAGCGACTATAGCAATCAGCCCCAGCATTTT
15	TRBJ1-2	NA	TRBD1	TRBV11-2	CASSLNRGVSVGYTF	TGTGCCAGCAGCTTAAACAGGGGCGTCAGCGTTGGCTACACCTTC
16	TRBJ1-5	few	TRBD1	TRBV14	CASSLITGAPNQPQHF	TGTGCCAGCAGCCTAATAACAGGGGCCCCCAATCAGCCCCAGCATTTT